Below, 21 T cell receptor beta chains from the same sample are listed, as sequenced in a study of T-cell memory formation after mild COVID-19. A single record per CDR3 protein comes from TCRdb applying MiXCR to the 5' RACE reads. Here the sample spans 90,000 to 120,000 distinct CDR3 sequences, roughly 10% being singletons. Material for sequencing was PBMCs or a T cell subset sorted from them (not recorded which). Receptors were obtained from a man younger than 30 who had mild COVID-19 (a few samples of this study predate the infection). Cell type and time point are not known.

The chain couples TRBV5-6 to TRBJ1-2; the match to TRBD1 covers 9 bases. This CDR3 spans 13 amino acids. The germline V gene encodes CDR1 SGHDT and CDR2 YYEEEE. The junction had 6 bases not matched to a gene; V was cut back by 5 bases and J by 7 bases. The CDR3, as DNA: TGTGCCAGCAGAACACAGGGGGCTGGTGGCTACACCTTC. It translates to CASRTQGAGGYTF.

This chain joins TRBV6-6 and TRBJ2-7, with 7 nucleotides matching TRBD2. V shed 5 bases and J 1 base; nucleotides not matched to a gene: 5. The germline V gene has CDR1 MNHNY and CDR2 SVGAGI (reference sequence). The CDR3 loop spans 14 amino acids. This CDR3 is CASSAFGGSYEQYV. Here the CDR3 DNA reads TGTGCCAGCAGTGCCTTCGGGGGGTCCTACGAGCAGTACGTC.

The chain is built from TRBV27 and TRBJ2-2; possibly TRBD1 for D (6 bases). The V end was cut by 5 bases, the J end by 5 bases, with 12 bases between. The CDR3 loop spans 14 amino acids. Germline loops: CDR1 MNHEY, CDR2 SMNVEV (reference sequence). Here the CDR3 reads CASSRQAKTGELFF. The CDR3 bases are TGTGCCAGCAGTCGACAGGCAAAGACCGGGGAGCTGTTTTTT.

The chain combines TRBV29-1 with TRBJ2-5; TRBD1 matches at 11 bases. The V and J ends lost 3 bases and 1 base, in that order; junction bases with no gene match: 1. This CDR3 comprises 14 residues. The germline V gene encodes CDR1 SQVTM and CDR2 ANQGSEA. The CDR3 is CSVEGQGGQETQYF. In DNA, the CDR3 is TGCAGCGTTGAGGGACAGGGGGGCCAAGAGACCCAGTACTTC.

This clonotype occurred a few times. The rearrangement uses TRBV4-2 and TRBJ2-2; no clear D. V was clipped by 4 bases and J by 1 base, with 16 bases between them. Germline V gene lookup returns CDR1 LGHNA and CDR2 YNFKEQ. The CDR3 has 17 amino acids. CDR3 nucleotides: TGTGCCAGCAGCCTCCCTAGTCCGTGGGGGAACACCGGGGAGCTGTTTTTT. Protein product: CASSLPSPWGNTGELFF.

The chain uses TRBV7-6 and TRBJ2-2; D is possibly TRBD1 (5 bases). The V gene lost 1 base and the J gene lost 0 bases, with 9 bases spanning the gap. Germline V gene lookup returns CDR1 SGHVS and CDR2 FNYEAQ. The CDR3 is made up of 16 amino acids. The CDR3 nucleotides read TGTGCCAGCAGCTTAGTAGGCAGGGCGAACACCGGGGAGCTGTTTTTT. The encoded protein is CASSLVGRANTGELFF.

The CDR3 DNA is TGCGCCAGCAGCCAGGGGGTTTTTGGGGATACGCAGTATTTT. Translating it yields CASSQGVFGDTQYF. This sequence joins TRBV5-1 and TRBJ2-3; 7 nucleotides align to TRBD1. Germline CDR1 SGHRS, CDR2 YFSETQ. The CDR3 covers 14 residues. Trimming removed 4 bases from V and 6 bases from J; junction bases left unmatched: 8.

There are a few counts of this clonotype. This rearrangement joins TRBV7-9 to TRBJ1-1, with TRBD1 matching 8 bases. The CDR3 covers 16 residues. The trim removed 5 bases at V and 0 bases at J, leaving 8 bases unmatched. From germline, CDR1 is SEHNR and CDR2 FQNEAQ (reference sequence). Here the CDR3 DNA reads TGTGCCAGCAGCCCCCCGACAGGGGAGTTGAACACTGAAGCTTTCTTT. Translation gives CASSPPTGELNTEAFF.

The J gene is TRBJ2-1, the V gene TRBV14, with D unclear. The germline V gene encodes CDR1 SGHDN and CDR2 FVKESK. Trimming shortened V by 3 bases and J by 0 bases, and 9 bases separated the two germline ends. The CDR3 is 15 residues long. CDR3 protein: CASSQMGSSYNEQFF. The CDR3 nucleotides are TGTGCCAGCAGCCAGATGGGAAGCTCCTACAATGAGCAGTTCTTC. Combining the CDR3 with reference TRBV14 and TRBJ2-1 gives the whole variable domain EAGVTQFPSHSVIEKGQTVTLRCDPISGHDNLYWYRRVMGKEIKFLLHFVKESKQDESGMPNNRFLAERTGGTYSTLKVQPAELEDSGVYFCASSQMGSSYNEQFFGPGTRLTVL.

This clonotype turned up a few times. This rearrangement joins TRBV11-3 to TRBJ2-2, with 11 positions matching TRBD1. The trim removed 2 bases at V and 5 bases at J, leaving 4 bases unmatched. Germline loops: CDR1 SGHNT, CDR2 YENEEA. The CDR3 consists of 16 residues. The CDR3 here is CASSLPGQGATGELFF. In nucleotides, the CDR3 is TGTGCCAGCAGCTTACCTGGACAGGGGGCGACCGGGGAGCTGTTTTTT.

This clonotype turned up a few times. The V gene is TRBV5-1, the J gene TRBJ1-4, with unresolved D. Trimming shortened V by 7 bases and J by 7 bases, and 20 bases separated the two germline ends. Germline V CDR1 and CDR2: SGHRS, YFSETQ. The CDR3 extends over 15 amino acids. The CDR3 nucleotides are TGCGCCAGCCATCGGACGGGCGAAAACGGTGAAAAACTGTTTTTT. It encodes CASHRTGENGEKLFF.

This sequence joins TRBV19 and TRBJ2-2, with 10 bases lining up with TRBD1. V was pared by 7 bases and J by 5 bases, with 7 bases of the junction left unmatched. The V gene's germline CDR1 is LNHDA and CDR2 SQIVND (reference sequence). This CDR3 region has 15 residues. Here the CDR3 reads CASTERGQGTGELFF. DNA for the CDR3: TGTGCCAGTACCGAACGGGGACAGGGGACCGGGGAGCTGTTTTTT.

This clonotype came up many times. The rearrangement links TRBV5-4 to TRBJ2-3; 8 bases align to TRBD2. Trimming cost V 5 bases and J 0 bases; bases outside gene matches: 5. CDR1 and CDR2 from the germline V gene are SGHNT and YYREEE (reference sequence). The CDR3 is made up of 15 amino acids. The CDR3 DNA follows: TGTGCCAGCAGGCCCCGGGGGGGAAGCACAGATACGCAGTATTTT. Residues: CASRPRGGSTDTQYF.

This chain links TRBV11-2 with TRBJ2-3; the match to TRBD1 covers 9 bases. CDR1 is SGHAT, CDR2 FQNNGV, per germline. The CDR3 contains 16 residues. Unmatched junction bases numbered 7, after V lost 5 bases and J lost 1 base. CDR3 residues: CASSPRTGAGTDTQYF. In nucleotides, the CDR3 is TGTGCCAGCAGCCCGAGGACAGGGGCCGGCACAGATACGCAGTATTTT.

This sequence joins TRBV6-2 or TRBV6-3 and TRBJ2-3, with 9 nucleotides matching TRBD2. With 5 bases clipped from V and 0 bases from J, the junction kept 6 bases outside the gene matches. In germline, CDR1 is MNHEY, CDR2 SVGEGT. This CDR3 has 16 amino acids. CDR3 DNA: TGTGCCAGCAGTCTCGAGAGCGGGGGGAGCACAGATACGCAGTATTTT. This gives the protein CASSLESGGSTDTQYF.

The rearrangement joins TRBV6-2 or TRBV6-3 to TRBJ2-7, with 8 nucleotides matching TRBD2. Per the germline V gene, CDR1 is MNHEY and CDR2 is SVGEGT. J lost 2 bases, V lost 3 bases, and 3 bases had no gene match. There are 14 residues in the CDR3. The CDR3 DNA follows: TGTGCCAGCAGTTATTTAGCGGGGACCTACGAGCAGTACTTC. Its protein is CASSYLAGTYEQYF.

The DNA of the CDR3 is TGTGCCAGCAGCTCGCGCGTGGACGAAGGTTCACCCCTCCACTTT. It encodes CASSSRVDEGSPLHF. This sequence joins TRBV27 and TRBJ1-6, with D unresolved. This CDR3 has 15 residues. The germline gives CDR1 MNHEY, CDR2 SMNVEV (reference sequence). The V and J ends lost 6 bases and 9 bases respectively, with 18 bases between them.

The CDR3 DNA follows: TGTGCCAGCAGCTTAAGCAGCGGGGGGTGGGCAGATACGCAGTATTTT. This gives the protein CASSLSSGGWADTQYF. V usage is TRBV11-2 and J usage is TRBJ2-3, with 9 positions matching TRBD2. The CDR3 has 16 residues. Germline trimming cut 2 bases from V and 4 bases from J; bases unmatched to any gene: 7. Germline assignment: CDR1 SGHAT and CDR2 FQNNGV.

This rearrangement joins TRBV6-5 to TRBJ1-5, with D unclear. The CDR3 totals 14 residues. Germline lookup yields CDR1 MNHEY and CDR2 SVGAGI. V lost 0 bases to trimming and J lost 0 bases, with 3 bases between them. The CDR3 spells CASSYSHSNQPQHF. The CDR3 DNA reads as TGTGCCAGCAGTTACTCGCATAGCAATCAGCCCCAGCATTTT.

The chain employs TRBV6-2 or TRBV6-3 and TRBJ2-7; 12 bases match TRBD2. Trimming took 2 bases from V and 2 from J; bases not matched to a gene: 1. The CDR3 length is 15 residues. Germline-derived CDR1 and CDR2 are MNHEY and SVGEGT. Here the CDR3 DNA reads TGTGCCAGCAGTTACGGGACTAGCGGGCCCTACGAGCAGTACTTC. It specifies CASSYGTSGPYEQYF.

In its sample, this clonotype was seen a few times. DNA for the CDR3: TGTGCCAGCAGCTTAATTCAGAGGGGCCCCCGGGAGACCCAGTACTTC. The encoded protein is CASSLIQRGPRETQYF. This chain joins TRBV11-2 and TRBJ2-5; D may be TRBD1 or TRBD2 (5 bases each). The germline CDR1 and CDR2 sequences are SGHAT and FQNNGV. CDR3 length: 16 amino acids. V lost 2 bases and J lost 5, with 18 bases in between.